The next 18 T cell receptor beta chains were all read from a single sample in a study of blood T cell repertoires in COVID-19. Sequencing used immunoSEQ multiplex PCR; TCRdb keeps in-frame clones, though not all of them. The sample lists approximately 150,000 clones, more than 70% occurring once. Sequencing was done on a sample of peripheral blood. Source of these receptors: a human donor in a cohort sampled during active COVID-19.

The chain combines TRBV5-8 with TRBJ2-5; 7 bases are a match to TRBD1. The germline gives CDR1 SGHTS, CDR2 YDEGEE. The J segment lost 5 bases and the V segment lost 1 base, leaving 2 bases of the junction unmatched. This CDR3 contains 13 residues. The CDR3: CASSLRGLETQYF. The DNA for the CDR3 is TGTGCCAGCAGCTTGAGGGGGCTGGAGACCCAGTACTTC.

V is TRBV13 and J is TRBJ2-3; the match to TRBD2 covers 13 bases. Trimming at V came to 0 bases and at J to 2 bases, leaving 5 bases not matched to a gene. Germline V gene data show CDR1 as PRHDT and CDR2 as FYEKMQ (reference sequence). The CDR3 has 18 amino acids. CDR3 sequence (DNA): TGTGCCAGCAGCTTAGGACTAGCGGGGGGGCTATACACAGATACGCAGTATTTT. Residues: CASSLGLAGGLYTDTQYF.

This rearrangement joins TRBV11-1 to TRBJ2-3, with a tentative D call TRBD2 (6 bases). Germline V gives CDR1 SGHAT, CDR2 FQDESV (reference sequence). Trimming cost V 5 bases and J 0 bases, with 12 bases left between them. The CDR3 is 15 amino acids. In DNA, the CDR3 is TGTGCCAGCAGCCCCCGGGAGACTAGCACAGATACGCAGTATTTT. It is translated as CASSPRETSTDTQYF.

CDR3 loop: CASSRGGDGYTF. CDR3 bases: TGTGCCAGCTCACGGGGAGGGGACGGCTACACCTTC. This sequence joins TRBV18 and TRBJ1-2; D may be TRBD1 (5 bases). Germline V gene lookup returns CDR1 KGHSH and CDR2 LQKENI. V was trimmed by 4 bases and J by 8 bases, leaving 11 bases between them. The CDR3 runs to 12 residues.

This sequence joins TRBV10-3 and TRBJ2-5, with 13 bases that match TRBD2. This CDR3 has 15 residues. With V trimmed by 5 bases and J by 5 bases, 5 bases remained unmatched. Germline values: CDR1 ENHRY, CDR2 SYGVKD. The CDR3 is CAISTGLAGVETQYF. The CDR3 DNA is TGTGCCATCAGTACTGGACTAGCGGGGGTGGAGACCCAGTACTTC.

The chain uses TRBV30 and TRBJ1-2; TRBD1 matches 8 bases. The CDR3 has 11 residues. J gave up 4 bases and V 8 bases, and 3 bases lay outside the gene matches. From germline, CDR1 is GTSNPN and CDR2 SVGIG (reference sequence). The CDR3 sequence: CAPDRGYGYTF. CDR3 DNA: TGTGCCCCCGACAGGGGCTATGGCTACACCTTC.

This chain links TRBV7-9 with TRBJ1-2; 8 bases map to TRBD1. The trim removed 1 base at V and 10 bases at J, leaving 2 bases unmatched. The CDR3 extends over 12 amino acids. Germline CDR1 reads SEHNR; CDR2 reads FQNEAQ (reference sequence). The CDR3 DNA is TGTGCCAGCAGCTTAGACAGGGGGGTCTACACCTTC. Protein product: CASSLDRGVYTF.

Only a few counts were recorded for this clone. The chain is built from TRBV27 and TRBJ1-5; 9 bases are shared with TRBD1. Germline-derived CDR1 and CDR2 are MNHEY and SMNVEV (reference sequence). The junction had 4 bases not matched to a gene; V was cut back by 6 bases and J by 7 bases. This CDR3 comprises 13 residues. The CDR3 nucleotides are TGTGCCAGCAGGCGGGACAGGGACCAGCCCCAGCATTTT. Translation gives CASRRDRDQPQHF.

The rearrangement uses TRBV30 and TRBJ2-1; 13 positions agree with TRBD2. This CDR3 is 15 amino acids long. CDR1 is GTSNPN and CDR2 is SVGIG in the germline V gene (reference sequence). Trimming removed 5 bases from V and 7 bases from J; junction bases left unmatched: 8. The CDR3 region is CAWDLGLAGPNEQFF. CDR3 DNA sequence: TGTGCCTGGGATCTGGGACTAGCGGGGCCGAATGAGCAGTTCTTC.

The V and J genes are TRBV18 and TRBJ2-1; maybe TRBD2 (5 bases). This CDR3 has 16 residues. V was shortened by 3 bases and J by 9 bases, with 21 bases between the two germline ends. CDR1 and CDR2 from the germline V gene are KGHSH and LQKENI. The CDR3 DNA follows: TGTGCCAGCTCACCGAAAGAAGGGCTAGCAGGAACTGAGCAGTTCTTC. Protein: CASSPKEGLAGTEQFF.

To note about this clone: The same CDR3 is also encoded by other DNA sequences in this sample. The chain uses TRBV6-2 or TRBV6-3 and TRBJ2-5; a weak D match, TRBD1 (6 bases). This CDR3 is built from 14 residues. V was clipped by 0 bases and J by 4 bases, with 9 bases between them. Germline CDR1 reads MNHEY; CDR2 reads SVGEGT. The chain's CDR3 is CASSYSIGGETQYF. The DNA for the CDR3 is TGTGCCAGCAGTTACTCGATAGGGGGAGAGACCCAGTACTTC.

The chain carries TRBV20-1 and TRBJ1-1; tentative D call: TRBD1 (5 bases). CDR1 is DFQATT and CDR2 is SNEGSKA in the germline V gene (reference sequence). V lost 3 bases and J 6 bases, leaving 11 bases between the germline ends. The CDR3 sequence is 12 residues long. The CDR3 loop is CSASPGGAEAFF. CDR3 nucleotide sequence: TGCAGTGCTAGTCCGGGGGGTGCTGAAGCTTTCTTT.

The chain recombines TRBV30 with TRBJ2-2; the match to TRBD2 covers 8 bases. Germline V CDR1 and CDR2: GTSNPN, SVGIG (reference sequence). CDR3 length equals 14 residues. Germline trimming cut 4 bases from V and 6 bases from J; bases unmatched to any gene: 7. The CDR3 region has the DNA TGTGCCTGGAAGTGGGGCGGGGGGCCCGGGGAGCTGTTTTTT. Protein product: CAWKWGGGPGELFF. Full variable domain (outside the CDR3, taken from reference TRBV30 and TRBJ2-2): SQTIHQWPATLVQPVGSPLSLECTVEGTSNPNLYWYRQAAGRGLQLLFYSVGIGQISSEVPQNLSASRPQDRQFILSSKKLLLSDSGFYLCAWKWGGGPGELFFGEGSRLTVL.

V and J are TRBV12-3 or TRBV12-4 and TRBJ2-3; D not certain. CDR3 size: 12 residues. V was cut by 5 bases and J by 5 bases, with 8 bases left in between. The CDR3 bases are TGTGCCAGCAGTCCTAGTATAGATACGCAGTATTTT. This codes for CASSPSIDTQYF.

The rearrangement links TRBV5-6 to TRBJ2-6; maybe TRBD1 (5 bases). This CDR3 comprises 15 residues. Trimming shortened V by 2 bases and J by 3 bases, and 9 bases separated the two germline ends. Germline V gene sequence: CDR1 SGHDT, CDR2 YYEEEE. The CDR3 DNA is TGTGCCAGCAGCTTAGGGGCGCGTGGGGCCAACGTCCTGACTTTC. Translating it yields CASSLGARGANVLTF. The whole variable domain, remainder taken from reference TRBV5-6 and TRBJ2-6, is DAGVTQSPTHLIKTRGQQVTLRCSPKSGHDTVSWYQQALGQGPQFIFQYYEEEERQRGNFPDRFSGHQFPNYSSELNVNALLLGDSALYLCASSLGARGANVLTFGAGSRLTVL.

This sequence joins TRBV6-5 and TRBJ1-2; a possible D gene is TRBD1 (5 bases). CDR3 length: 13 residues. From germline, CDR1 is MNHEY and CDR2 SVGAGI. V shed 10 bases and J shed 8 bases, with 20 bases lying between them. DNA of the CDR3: TGTGCCACCCGTGGGGCCTCCCTCGGGGGCTACACCTTC. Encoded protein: CATRGASLGGYTF.

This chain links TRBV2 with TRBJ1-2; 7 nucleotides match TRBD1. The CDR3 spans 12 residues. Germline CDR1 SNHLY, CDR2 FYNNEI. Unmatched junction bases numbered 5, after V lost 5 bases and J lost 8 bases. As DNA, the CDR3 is TGTGCCAGCAGTCGACAGGGTGTCGGCTACACCTTC. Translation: CASSRQGVGYTF.

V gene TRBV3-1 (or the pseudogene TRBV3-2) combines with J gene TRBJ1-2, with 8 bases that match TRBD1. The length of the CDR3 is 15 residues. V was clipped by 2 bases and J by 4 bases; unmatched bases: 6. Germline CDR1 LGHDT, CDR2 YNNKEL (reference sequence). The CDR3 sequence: CASSQNAGGGYGYTF. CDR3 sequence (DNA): TGTGCCAGCAGCCAAAACGCAGGGGGCGGCTATGGCTACACCTTC.